This T cell receptor (beta chain) emerged from a study of T cells in Graves' hyperthyroidism and ophthalmopathy. CDR3 length equals 16 residues. In germline, CDR1 is SGHTA, CDR2 FQGTGA. V dropped 5 bases and J dropped 6; count of bases not matched to a gene: 10. This clonotype was detected a few times. Amplification targeted TCR beta CDR3 regions from RNA transcripts. Primed by the HTBI set, a first-round RT-PCR was run on the TCR CDR3. Each CDR3 protein is one row after TCRdb ran MiXCR on the multiplex PCR reads. This repertoire shows approximately 630,000 distinct CDR3 sequences, 15% to 20% found once; its top ten account for 3.8%.

The gene calls are TRBV7-3 and TRBJ2-1, with 10 bases fitting TRBD2. This sequence was found in a woman in her 30s with Graves' hyperthyroidism. The sequencing input was blood. The CDR3 nucleotides read TGTGCCAGCAGCCCGGGGAGCGGGAGGGCCATCAATGAGCAGTTCTTC. Protein product: CASSPGSGRAINEQFF.